This T cell receptor beta chain comes out of a study of circulating and synovial CD4+ cells in juvenile arthritis (dated by TCRdb to the mid-2010s). For the wider study: TCRbeta CDR3 repertoires of circulating HLA-DR+ CD4 T cells, bulk blood CD4 T cells and synovial CD4 T cells were compared within each patient. The goal of the repertoire sequencing was to confirm that synovial clonotypes were enriched in a circulating synovial-like CD4 T cell subset.

Receptors were amplified or captured by the immunoSEQ multiplex PCR assay. TCRbeta CDR3 sequencing was performed as a commercial service by an external provider. Turning to the authors' computational methods: The analyses relied on productive nucleotide sequences along with amino acid sequences obtained through in silico translation. Diversity was quantified by Renyi entropy over a range of alpha values, with sample size equalised by taking the median of 200 repeated subsamples. Pairwise repertoire distance was calculated as one minus the Chao-modified Jaccard index, correcting for under-sampling, and used for clustering. Frequency-weighted overlap with synovial clonotypes was computed over 200 sample sizes, 200 draws without replacement each, and reported at the smaller sample's size. The clones in this table, taken by TCRdb from immuneACCESS, are in-frame only. Not every clone is retained; where verified, under half of the shortfall comes from an unresolved V gene, and the cause of the rest is unknown. V, J and clone size are those of that table, while D and trimming were read from the DNA. For this sample there are tens of thousands of clones; 85% to 95% appear just once. The top ten constitute 2.9% of the sample.

Broad study findings and their caveats: Because CPL samples and bulk blood CD4 samples differed in T cell genome counts by at least an order of magnitude, sample-size effects were addressed. The difference between circulating pathogenic-like lymphocytes and bulk blood T cells was not detected by traditional Vbeta family usage analysis. Synovial and circulating pathogenic-like lymphocyte repertoires were less diverse than bulk blood CD4 repertoires, and some CPL samples were as oligoclonal as synovium. Overlap with synovium increased with sequencing depth, so measured shared-clonotype fractions likely underestimated the full repertoire overlap. Circulating pathogenic-like lymphocytes clustered together with synovial T cells and shared a substantially larger fraction of CDR3 sequences with synovium than bulk blood did.

Regarding this clone: Its antigen target is currently unknown. Base qualities are not recorded, but no much larger clone differs from it by a single base.

Donors of the sequenced samples were patients with active juvenile idiopathic arthritis. Cells were sorted right after thawing, and dead cells were excluded with Live/Dead Fixable Near-IR Stain. Counted from cysteine to phenylalanine, this CDR3 has 13 amino acids. Only the CDR3 part of the read is kept: 39 bases, read in frame from the first base. Trimming leaves V shorter by 4 bases and J shorter by 8 bases, with the junction holding 4 bases beyond the gene matches. The germline V gene (reference sequence) provides CDR1 SGHKS and CDR2 YYEKEE. This receptor chain uses TRBV5-5 and TRBJ2-3; 10 of the junction bases match TRBD2. The sample taken for sequencing was CD4+ T cells from blood. The receptor was derived from a human donor with juvenile idiopathic arthritis. The DNA sequence is given as TGTGCCAGCAGCCCAGTAGCGGGAGGTACGCAGTATTTT. Its translation is CASSPVAGGTQYF.